This T cell receptor beta chain derives from a study of cytomegalovirus exposure and HLA in healthy donors. General observations from the study: Analysis performed later found over 15,000 TCR beta sequences associated with HLA alleles at 0.05 false discovery rate. Excluded were some V segments that proved indistinguishable, including TRBV6-2 and TRBV6-3.

With 60 Vbeta and 13 Jbeta primers, the PCR was carried out. In the authors' workflow: Later reanalysis found about 78 million unique TCR beta chains, around 9.9 million of them shared. Using immunoSEQ multiplex PCR, the repertoire was profiled, and TCRdb retains in-frame clones only, with some absent. The V and J calls and clone size were taken over from that table, and D and trimming were inferred from the DNA. The sample has more than 65,000 clones; about 68% are singletons. This CDR3 is 16 amino acids long. Germline V CDR1 and CDR2: SNHLY, FYNNEI. V gave up 2 bases and J gave up 1 base, with 12 bases separating them. In regard to this clone: What it binds is unknown.

The source material was PBMCs. The sequence came from a woman aged 50 to 65 in good health and CMV-seropositive. The V gene is TRBV2, the J gene TRBJ2-4; D remains ambiguous. In DNA form, the CDR3 reads TGTGCCAGCAGTGAATCACTCCGCAGGGCCAAAAACATTCAGTACTTC. It specifies CASSESLRRAKNIQYF.